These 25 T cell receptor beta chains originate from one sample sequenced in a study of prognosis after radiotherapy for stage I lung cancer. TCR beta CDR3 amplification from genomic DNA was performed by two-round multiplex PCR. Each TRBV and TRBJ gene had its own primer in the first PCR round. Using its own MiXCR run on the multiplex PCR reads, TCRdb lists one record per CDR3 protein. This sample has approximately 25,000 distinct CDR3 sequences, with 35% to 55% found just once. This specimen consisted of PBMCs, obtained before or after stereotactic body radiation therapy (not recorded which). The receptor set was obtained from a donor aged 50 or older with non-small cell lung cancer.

The CDR3 protein is CASRTGGASNEQFF. CDR3 sequence (DNA): TGTGCCAGTAGGACAGGGGGAGCTAGCAATGAGCAGTTCTTC. This sequence joins TRBV19 and TRBJ2-1; 9 bases agree with TRBD1. Germline V gene sequence: CDR1 LNHDA, CDR2 SQIVND (reference sequence). Trimming took 6 bases from V and 6 from J; bases not matched to a gene: 6. This CDR3 comprises 14 residues.

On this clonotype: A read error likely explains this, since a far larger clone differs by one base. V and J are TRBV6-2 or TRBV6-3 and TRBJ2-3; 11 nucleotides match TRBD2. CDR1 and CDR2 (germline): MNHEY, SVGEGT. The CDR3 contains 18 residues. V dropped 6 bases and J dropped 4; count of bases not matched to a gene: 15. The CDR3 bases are TGTGCCAGCAGCACGAGGAAGACTGGACTAGCGGGCTCAGATACGCAGTATTTT. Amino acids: CASSTRKTGLAGSDTQYF.

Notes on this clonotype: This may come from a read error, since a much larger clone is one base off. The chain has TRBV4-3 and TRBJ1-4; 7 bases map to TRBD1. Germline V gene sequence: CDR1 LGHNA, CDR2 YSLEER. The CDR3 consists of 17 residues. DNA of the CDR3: TGCGCCAGCATCCAAGGAAACGGTAGACAGGGCCCCGAAAAACTGTTTTTT. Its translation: CASIQGNGRQGPEKLFF.

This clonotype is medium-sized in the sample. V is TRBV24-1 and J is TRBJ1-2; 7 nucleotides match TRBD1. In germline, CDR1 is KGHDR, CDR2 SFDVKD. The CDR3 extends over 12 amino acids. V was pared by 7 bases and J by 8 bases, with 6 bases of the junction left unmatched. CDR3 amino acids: CATSATGIGYTF. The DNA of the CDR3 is TGTGCCACCAGCGCGACAGGGATAGGCTACACCTTC.

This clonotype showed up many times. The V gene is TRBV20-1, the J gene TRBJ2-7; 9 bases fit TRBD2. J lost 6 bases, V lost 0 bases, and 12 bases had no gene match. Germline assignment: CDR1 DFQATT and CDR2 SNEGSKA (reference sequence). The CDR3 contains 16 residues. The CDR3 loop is CSARDIVISGSGEQYF. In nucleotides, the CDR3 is TGCAGTGCTAGAGATATTGTTATTAGCGGGAGTGGCGAGCAGTACTTC.

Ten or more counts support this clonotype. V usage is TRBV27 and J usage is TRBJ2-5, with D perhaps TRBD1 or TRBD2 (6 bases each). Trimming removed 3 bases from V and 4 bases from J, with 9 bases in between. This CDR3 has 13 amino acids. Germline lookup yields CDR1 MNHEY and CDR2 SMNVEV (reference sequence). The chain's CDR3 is CASSFGGGETQYF. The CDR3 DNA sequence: TGTGCCAGCAGTTTCGGAGGGGGAGAGACCCAGTACTTC.

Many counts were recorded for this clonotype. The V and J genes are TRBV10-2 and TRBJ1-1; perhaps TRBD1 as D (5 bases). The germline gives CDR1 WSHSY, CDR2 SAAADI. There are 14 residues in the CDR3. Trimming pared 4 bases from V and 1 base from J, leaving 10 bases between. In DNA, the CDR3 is TGCGCCAGCAGTGTCGCAGGGAGGAACACTGAAGCTTTCTTT. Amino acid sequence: CASSVAGRNTEAFF.

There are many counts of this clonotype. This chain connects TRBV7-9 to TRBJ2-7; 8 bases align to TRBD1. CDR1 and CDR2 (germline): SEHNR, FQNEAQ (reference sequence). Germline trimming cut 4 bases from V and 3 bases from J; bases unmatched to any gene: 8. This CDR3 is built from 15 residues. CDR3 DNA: TGTGCCAGCAGCTACAGAGGACAGGGTATCTACGAGCAGTACTTC. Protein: CASSYRGQGIYEQYF.

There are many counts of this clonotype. The CDR3 is CSASSGHGNIQYF. In nucleotides, the CDR3 is TGCAGTGCTAGCTCGGGACATGGAAACATTCAGTACTTC. This chain connects TRBV20-1 to TRBJ2-4, with D possibly being TRBD1 (6 bases). With 3 bases removed from V and 6 bases from J, the gap between germline ends came to 12 bases. Looked up from germline, CDR1 is DFQATT and CDR2 is SNEGSKA (reference sequence). The CDR3 loop spans 13 amino acids.

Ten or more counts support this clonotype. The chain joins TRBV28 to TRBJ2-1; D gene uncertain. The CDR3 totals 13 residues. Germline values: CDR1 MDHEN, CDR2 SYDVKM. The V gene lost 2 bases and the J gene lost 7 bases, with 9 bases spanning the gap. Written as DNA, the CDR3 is TGTGCCAGCAGTTTAGTCTTACAGAATGAGCAGTTCTTC. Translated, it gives CASSLVLQNEQFF.

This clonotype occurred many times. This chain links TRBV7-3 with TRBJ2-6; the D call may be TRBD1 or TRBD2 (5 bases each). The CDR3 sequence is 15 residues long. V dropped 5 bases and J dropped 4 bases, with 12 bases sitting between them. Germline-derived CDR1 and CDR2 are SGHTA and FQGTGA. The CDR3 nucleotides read TGTGCCAGCAGCGAGGGGATACTAGGGGCCAACGTCCTGACTTTC. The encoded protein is CASSEGILGANVLTF.

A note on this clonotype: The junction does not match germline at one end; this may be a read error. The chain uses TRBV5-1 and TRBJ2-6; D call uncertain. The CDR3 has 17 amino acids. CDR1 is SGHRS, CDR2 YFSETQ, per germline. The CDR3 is CTSSSTWVNSGANVLTF. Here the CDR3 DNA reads TGCACCAGCAGCTCGACTTGGGTAAACTCTGGGGCCAACGTCCTGACTTTC. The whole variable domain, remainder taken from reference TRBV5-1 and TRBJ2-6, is KAGVTQTPRYLIKTRGQQVTLSCSPISGHRSVSWYQQTPGQGLQFLFEYFSETQRNKGNFPGRFSGRQFSNSRSEMNVSTLELGDSALYLCTSSSTWVNSGANVLTFGAGSRLTVL.

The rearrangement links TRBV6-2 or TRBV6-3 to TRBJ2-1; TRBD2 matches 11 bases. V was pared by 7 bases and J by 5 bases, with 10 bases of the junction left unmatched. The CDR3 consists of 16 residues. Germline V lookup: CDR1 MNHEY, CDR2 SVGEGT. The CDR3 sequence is CASMRVGTSGHNEQFF. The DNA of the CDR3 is TGTGCCAGCATGAGGGTCGGGACTAGCGGTCACAATGAGCAGTTCTTC.

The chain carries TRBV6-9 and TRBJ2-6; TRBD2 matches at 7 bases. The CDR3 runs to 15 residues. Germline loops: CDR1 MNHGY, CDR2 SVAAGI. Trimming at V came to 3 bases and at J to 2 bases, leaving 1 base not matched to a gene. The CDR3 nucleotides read TGTGCCAGCAGTTACAGCGGGACTGGGGCCAACGTCCTGACTTTC. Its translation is CASSYSGTGANVLTF.

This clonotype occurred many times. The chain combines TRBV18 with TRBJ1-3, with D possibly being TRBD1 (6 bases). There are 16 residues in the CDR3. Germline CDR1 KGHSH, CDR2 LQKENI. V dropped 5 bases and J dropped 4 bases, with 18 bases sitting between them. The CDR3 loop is CASSAQQGMRGNTIYF. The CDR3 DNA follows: TGTGCCAGCTCAGCACAACAGGGCATGAGAGGAAACACCATATATTTT.

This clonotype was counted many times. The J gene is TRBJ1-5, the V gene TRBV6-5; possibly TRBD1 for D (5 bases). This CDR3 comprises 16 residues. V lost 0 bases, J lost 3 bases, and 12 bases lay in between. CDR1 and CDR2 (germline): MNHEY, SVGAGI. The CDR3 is CASSYSGAGLNQPQHF. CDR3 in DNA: TGTGCCAGCAGTTACTCAGGGGCCGGACTCAATCAGCCCCAGCATTTT.

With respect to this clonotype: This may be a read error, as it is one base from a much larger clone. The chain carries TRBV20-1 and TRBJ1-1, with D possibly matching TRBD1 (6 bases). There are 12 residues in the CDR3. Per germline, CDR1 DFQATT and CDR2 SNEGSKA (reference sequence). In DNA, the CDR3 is TGCATCTTCCGGGACACTAACACTGAAGCTTTCTTT. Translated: CIFRDTNTEAFF.

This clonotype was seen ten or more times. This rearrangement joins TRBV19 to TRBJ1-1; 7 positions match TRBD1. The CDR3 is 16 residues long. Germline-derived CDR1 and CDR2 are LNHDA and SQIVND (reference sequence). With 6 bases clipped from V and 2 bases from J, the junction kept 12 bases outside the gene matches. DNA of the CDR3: TGTGCCAGTAGCCTCTATGGGGACAGCATAAACACTGAAGCTTTCTTT. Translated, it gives CASSLYGDSINTEAFF.

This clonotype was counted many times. CDR3 nucleotide sequence: TGTGCCAGCAGTTACGATCCGGGACAGGGGGCTTCGAATGAAAAACTGTTTTTT. Its translation is CASSYDPGQGASNEKLFF. V gene TRBV6-9 combines with J gene TRBJ1-4; 12 bases are a match to TRBD1. J was trimmed by 5 bases and V by 3 bases; bases with no gene match: 10. The germline CDR1 and CDR2 sequences are MNHGY and SVAAGI. There are 18 residues in the CDR3.

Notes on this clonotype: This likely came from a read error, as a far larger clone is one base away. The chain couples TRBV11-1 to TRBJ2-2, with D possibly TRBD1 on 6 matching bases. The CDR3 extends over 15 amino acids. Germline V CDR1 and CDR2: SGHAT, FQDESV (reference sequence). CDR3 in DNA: TGTGCCAACAGCTTAGTAGGGACAAGAGACGGGGAGCTGTTTTTT. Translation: CANSLVGTRDGELFF.

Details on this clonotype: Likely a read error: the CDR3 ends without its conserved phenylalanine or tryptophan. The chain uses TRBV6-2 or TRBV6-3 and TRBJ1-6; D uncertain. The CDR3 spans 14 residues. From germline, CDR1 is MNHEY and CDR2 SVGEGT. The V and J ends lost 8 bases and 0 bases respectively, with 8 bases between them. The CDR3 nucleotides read TGTGCCAGCTTAAGGATCTCCTATAATTCACCCCTCCACTCT. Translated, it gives CASLRISYNSPLHS.

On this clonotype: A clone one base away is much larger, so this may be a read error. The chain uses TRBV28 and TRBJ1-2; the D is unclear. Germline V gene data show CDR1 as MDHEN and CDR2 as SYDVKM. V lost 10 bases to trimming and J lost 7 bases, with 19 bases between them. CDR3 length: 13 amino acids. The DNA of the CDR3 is TGTGCCATCAGCTCAACGCCGCAAACTGGCTACACCTTC. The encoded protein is CAISSTPQTGYTF.

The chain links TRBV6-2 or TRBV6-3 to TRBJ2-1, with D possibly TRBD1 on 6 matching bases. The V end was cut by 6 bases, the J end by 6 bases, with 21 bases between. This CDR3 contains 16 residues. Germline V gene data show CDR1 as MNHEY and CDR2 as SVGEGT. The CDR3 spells CASRPRDIIGGNEQFF. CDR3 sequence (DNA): TGTGCCAGCAGACCCAGGGACATTATAGGGGGCAATGAGCAGTTCTTC.

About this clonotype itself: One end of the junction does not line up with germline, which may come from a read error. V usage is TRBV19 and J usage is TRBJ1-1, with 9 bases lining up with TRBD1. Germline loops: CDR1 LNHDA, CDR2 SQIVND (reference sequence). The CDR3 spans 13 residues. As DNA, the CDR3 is TGTGACAGCCGACAGGGGGGCAACACTGAAGATTTCTTT. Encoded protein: CDSRQGGNTEDFF.

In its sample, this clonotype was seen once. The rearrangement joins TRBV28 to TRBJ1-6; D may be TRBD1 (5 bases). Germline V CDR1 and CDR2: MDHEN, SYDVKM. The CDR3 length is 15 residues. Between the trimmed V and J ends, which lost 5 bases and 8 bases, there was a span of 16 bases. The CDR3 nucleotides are TGTGCCAGCAGTGAAAGGGACGGAGGGGATTCACCCCTCCACTTT. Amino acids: CASSERDGGDSPLHF.